The entry that follows covers one T cell receptor (beta chain) sequence. As yet, its antigen is unknown. Trimming pared 2 bases from V and 5 bases from J, leaving 3 bases between. The CDR3 extends over 11 amino acids. The germline gives CDR1 LNHDA, CDR2 SQIVND (reference sequence). Analyses pooled second doses at about 4 or about 12 weeks. Repertoires were generated with immunoSEQ multiplex PCR, while TCRdb's copy carries only in-frame clones and drops some. The sample has fewer than 65,000 clones, roughly 90% seen once. The source of the sample is a study of T cell responses to AZD1222 COVID-19 vaccine. Broader study findings: White British people made up most donors, females outnumbered males, and clonal diversity was possibly underestimated. Nearly half of spike-specific TCRs reportedly go after variant regions that carry no mutations.

This clonotype was sampled from an adult who received the AZD1222 COVID-19 vaccine. This sample comprised peripheral blood, obtained 28 days after the second AZD1222 dose. The chain joins TRBV19 to TRBJ1-1; D call uncertain. CDR3 in DNA: TGTGCCAGTAGTATACTGACTGAAGCTTTCTTT. It is translated as CASSILTEAFF.